These 21 T cell receptor beta chains were sequenced from one sample in a study of blood T cells in healthy people across ages. The use of a sample-barcoded 5' primer and a J-beta primer mix characterized a second PCR of about 7 to 12 cycles. A single record per CDR3 protein comes from TCRdb applying MiXCR to the 5' RACE reads. The sample consists of 550,000 to 750,000 distinct CDR3 sequences, more than 20% of them appearing once. Sequences were obtained from blood. The source of these receptors is a man between 65 and 80 years old in good health.

This chain uses TRBV12-3 or TRBV12-4 with TRBJ2-3, with D possibly TRBD1 on 5 matching bases. The CDR3 covers 12 residues. Trimming removed 7 bases from V and 2 bases from J, with 7 bases in between. The CDR3 nucleotides are TGTGCCAGCACCAGGGACACAGATACGCAGTATTTT. It codes for CASTRDTDTQYF.

This clonotype was found a few times. The gene calls are TRBV28 and TRBJ1-2; 10 nucleotides match TRBD1. There are 14 residues in the CDR3. CDR1 is MDHEN and CDR2 is SYDVKM in the germline V gene. V lost 5 bases to trimming and J lost 8 bases; unmatched junction nucleotides: 8. The CDR3 coding sequence is TGTGCCAGCAGTCTTCCGGGACAGGGGCGAGGCTACACCTTC. Translation: CASSLPGQGRGYTF.

In its sample, this clonotype was seen many times. The rearrangement uses TRBV6-5 and TRBJ2-1; 9 bases align to TRBD2. The junction had 10 bases not matched to a gene; V was cut back by 10 bases and J by 6 bases. The germline V gene encodes CDR1 MNHEY and CDR2 SVGAGI. CDR3 length: 14 residues. CDR3 in amino acids: CATKRGTSSNEQFF. The CDR3 DNA is TGTGCCACCAAGAGGGGGACTAGCAGCAATGAGCAGTTCTTC.

This clonotype was detected a few times. This chain joins TRBV6-1 and TRBJ2-3; 9 positions match TRBD1. CDR1 MNHNS and CDR2 SASEGT come from the germline V gene. This CDR3 comprises 16 residues. The ends lost 8 bases at V and 0 bases at J; junction bases unmatched: 9. The CDR3 region is CASGLQGAPSTDTQYF. Here the CDR3 DNA reads TGTGCCAGCGGACTACAGGGGGCACCCAGCACAGATACGCAGTATTTT.

The rearrangement uses TRBV3-1 and TRBJ1-1; 9 nucleotides align to TRBD1. Losses at the gene ends were 1 base for V and 0 bases for J; bases not matched to a gene: 9. Germline assignment: CDR1 LGHDT and CDR2 YNNKEL (reference sequence). There are 18 residues in the CDR3. The CDR3 loop is CASSQASGTGPLNTEAFF. DNA of the CDR3: TGTGCCAGCAGCCAAGCGTCCGGGACAGGGCCTTTGAACACTGAAGCTTTCTTT.

This clonotype has more than one count but fewer than ten. The chain is built from TRBV5-8 and TRBJ1-2; weak D call: TRBD1 (5 bases). V lost 4 bases and J 5 bases, leaving 9 bases between the germline ends. Germline lookup yields CDR1 SGHTS and CDR2 YDEGEE. The CDR3 is 12 amino acids. The chain's CDR3 is CASSEDIYGYTF. Written as DNA, the CDR3 is TGTGCCAGCAGCGAGGACATTTATGGCTACACCTTC.

This clonotype was seen more than once but under ten times. The chain joins TRBV7-3 to TRBJ1-3; D is perhaps TRBD1 (5 bases). The V end was cut by 5 bases, the J end by 2 bases, with 10 bases between. Per the germline V gene, CDR1 is SGHTA and CDR2 is FQGTGA. CDR3 length equals 14 residues. CDR3 residues: CASSPRGTGNTIYF. The CDR3 nucleotides are TGTGCCAGCAGCCCCCGGGGGACTGGAAACACCATATATTTT.

This clonotype was detected only a few times. V gene TRBV7-2 combines with J gene TRBJ2-3, with a possible D match to TRBD1 (5 bases). The end of the DNA fits TRBJ1-5 better, so the J call may be wrong. The CDR3 consists of 15 residues. CDR1 and CDR2 from the germline V gene are SGHTA and FQGNSA. The CDR3 loop reads CASSSDRTHTDTQHF. In DNA form, the CDR3 reads TGTGCCAGCAGCTCCGACAGAACCCACACAGATACGCAGCATTTT.

The gene calls are TRBV18 and TRBJ2-5; 13 bases line up with TRBD2. The CDR3 is 15 amino acids. CDR1 and CDR2 from the germline V gene are KGHSH and LQKENI. V lost 3 bases to trimming and J lost 5 bases; unmatched junction nucleotides: 3. The CDR3 spells CASSPGLAGFETQYF. Here the CDR3 DNA reads TGTGCCAGCTCACCGGGACTAGCGGGATTCGAGACCCAGTACTTC.

Details on this clonotype: At one of its ends the junction is not consistent with the germline gene, which may arise from a read error. This CDR3 reads CASSLEGYGQYF. The DNA for the CDR3 is TGTGCCAGCAGCTTAGAAGGGTACGGGCAGTACTTC. This chain connects TRBV7-8 to TRBJ2-7; D gene ambiguous. Germline V gene data show CDR1 as SGHVS and CDR2 as FQNEAQ. The length of the CDR3 is 12 residues.

This clonotype was detected ten times or more. Germline and junction disagree at one end, which may indicate a read error. The chain has TRBV18 and TRBJ2-7; 7 positions match TRBD1. The V gene's germline CDR1 is KGHSH and CDR2 LQKENI. CDR3 length equals 13 residues. The CDR3 protein is CASSPQGLNEQYF. CDR3 DNA: TGTGCCAGCTCCCCACAGGGGCTCAACGAGCAGTACTTC.

Only a few counts were recorded for this clonotype. V is TRBV20-1 and J is TRBJ2-1, with TRBD2 matching over 9 bases. CDR3 length equals 14 residues. The junction had 5 bases not matched to a gene; V was cut back by 3 bases and J by 5 bases. Germline loops: CDR1 DFQATT, CDR2 SNEGSKA (reference sequence). CDR3 nucleotides: TGCAGTGCTAGGGGCGGGGGGGTTGACAATGAGCAGTTCTTC. This sequence encodes CSARGGGVDNEQFF.

This rearrangement joins TRBV6-1 to TRBJ2-7, with a possible D match to TRBD1 (5 bases). This CDR3 comprises 16 residues. V gave up 4 bases and J gave up 4 bases, with 20 bases separating them. Germline CDR1 MNHNS, CDR2 SASEGT. The DNA for the CDR3 is TGTGCCAGCAGTGTTCAGGGTAAACCCAATACTTACGAGCAGTACTTC. Protein product: CASSVQGKPNTYEQYF.

This clonotype turned up a few times. Germline and junction disagree at one end, which may indicate a read error. This sequence joins TRBV12-3 or TRBV12-4 and TRBJ2-7; no clear D gene. This CDR3 has 12 residues. The CDR3 sequence: CASSFGNNEQSF. As DNA, the CDR3 is TGTGCCAGCAGTTTTGGGAACAATGAGCAGTCCTTC.

As regards this clonotype: A read error is possible here, since a much larger clone lies one base away. V gene TRBV20-1 combines with J gene TRBJ1-1, with D possibly TRBD1 on 5 matching bases. Trimming took off 7 bases at V and 2 bases at J, with 11 bases between the two ends. Germline V lookup: CDR1 DFQATT, CDR2 SNEGSKA (reference sequence). This CDR3 is 12 amino acids long. CDR3 loop: CSVGRANTEAFF. Here the CDR3 DNA reads TGCAGTGTGGGCAGGGCAAACACTGAAGCTTTCTTT.

The J gene is TRBJ1-1, the V gene TRBV7-9, with 12 nucleotides matching TRBD1. V trimming: 5 bases; J trimming: 1 base; junction bases outside the gene matches: 5. There are 16 residues in the CDR3. Germline values: CDR1 SEHNR, CDR2 FQNEAQ (reference sequence). The CDR3 coding sequence is TGTGCCAGCAGCATCGGGACAGGGGGCCCGAACACTGAAGCTTTCTTT. Translating gives CASSIGTGGPNTEAFF.

V usage is TRBV13 and J usage is TRBJ2-2; the D is unclear. Per germline, CDR1 PRHDT and CDR2 FYEKMQ (reference sequence). The CDR3 contains 16 residues. Between the trimmed V and J ends, which lost 4 bases and 0 bases, there was a span of 12 bases. CDR3 sequence: CASSSMVVSNTGELFF. The CDR3, as DNA: TGTGCCAGCAGCTCAATGGTTGTATCGAACACCGGGGAGCTGTTTTTT.

V is TRBV27 and J is TRBJ2-7; TRBD1 matches 9 bases. V lost 5 bases to trimming and J lost 1 base; unmatched junction nucleotides: 6. CDR1 MNHEY and CDR2 SMNVEV come from the germline V gene (reference sequence). This CDR3 is 15 amino acids long. CDR3 amino acids: CASSISGTGSYEQYF. The DNA of the CDR3 is TGTGCCAGCAGTATCTCCGGGACAGGGTCCTACGAGCAGTACTTC.

This chain connects TRBV12-3 or TRBV12-4 to TRBJ1-1, with D perhaps matching TRBD1 (6 bases). The CDR3 has 16 amino acids. The ends were cut back, 8 bases at V and 0 bases at J, with 19 bases in the middle. The CDR3 is CASGLALDRMNTEAFF. The CDR3 coding sequence is TGTGCCAGCGGATTGGCTCTGGACAGAATGAACACTGAAGCTTTCTTT.

This clonotype was detected once. This chain connects TRBV9 to TRBJ2-2; D is possibly TRBD1 (7 bases). Per germline, CDR1 SGDLS and CDR2 YYNGEE. V shed 0 bases and J shed 7 bases, with 16 bases lying between them. There are 16 residues in the CDR3. This CDR3 reads CASSVGPTGRRGELFF. The CDR3 nucleotides are TGTGCCAGCAGCGTAGGCCCGACAGGGAGGCGCGGGGAGCTGTTTTTT.

This chain links TRBV28 with TRBJ2-1; TRBD1 matches at 7 bases. This CDR3 has 12 residues. Germline V CDR1 and CDR2: MDHEN, SYDVKM. V dropped 4 bases and J dropped 10; count of bases not matched to a gene: 4. For the CDR3, the DNA is TGTGCCAGCAGTTCCCCGACAGGGGAGCAGTTCTTC. It is translated as CASSSPTGEQFF.